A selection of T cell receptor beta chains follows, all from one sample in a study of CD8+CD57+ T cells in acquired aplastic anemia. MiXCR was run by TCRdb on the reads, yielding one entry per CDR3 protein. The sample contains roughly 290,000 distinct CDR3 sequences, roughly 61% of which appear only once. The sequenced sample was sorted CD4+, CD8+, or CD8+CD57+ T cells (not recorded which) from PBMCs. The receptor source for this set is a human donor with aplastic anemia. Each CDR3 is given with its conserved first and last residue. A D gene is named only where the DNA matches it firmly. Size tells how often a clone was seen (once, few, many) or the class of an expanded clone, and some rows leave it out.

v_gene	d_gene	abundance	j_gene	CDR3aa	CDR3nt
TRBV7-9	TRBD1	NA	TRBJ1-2	CASSATGDYGYTF	TGTGCCAGCAGCGCGACAGGGGACTATGGCTACACCTTC
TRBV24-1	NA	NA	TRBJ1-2	CATQQGDTYGYTF	TGTGCCACCCAACAGGGAGATACCTATGGCTACACCTTC
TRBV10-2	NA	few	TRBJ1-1	CASSESRGLGEAFF	TGCGCCAGCAGTGAGTCGAGAGGGTTGGGTGAAGCTTTCTTT
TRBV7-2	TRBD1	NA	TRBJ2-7	CASSSPRGREQYF	TGTGCCAGCAGCTCGCCTAGGGGGCGCGAGCAGTACTTC
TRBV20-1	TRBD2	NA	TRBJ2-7	CSAFSGMEVEQYF	TGCAGTGCCTTTAGCGGGATGGAGGTCGAGCAGTACTTC
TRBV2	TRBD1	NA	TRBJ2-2	CASTLPRTGPNTGELFF	TGTGCCAGCACCCTCCCGAGGACAGGGCCGAACACCGGGGAGCTGTTTTTT
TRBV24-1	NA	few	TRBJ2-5	CATSDSGTARETQYF	TGTGCCACCAGTGATTCCGGGACGGCGAGGGAGACCCAGTACTTC
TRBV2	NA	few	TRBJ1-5	CASSDLGLNQPQHF	TGTGCCAGCAGTGATTTGGGCCTCAATCAGCCCCAGCATTTT
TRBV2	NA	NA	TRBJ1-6	CASSGTKVNSPLHF	TGTGCCAGCTCCGGGACGAAGGTCAATTCACCCCTCCACTTT
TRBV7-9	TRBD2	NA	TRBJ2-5	CASSPGTSGGYQETQYF	TGTGCCAGCAGCCCAGGGACTAGCGGGGGATACCAAGAGACCCAGTACTTC